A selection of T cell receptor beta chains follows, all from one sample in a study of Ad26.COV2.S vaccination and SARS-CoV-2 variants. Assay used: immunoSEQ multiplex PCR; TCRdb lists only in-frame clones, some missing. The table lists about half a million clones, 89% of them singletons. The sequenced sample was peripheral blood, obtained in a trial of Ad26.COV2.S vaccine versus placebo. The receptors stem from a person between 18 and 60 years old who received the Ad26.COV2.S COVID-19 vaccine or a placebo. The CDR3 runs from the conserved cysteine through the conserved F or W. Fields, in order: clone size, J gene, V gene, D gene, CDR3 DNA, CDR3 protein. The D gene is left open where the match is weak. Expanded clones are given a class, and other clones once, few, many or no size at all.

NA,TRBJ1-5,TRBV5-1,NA,TGCGCCAGCAGTCCGCAGGGTAGCAATCAGCCCCAGCATTTT,CASSPQGSNQPQHF
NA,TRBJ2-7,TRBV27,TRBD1,TGTGCCAGCAGTTTATCGACAGGGGTCGACGAGCAGTACTTC,CASSLSTGVDEQYF
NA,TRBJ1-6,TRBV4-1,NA,TGCGCCAGCAGCCAAGATGAAGTAAACGTCAGGGATTCACCCCTCCACTTT,CASSQDEVNVRDSPLHF
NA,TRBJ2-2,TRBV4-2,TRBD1,TGTGCCAGCAGCTACCGACAGGGGAACACCGGGGAGCTGTTTTTT,CASSYRQGNTGELFF
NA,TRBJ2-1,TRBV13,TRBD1,TGTGCCAGCAGCCCGTTTCTTAACCCGGGACAGGGAATCAATGAGCAGTTCTTC,CASSPFLNPGQGINEQFF
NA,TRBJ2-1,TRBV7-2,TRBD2,TGTGCCAGCAGCCTTAGCCCCGGATTAGCGGGAGGGATCTACAATGAGCAGTTCTTC,CASSLSPGLAGGIYNEQFF
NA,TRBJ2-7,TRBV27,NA,TGTGCCAGCAAGGGGGGGCTCAACGAGCAGTACTTC,CASKGGLNEQYF
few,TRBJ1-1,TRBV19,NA,TGTGCCAGTAGTACCCAGAGGAACACTGAAGCTTTCTTT,CASSTQRNTEAFF
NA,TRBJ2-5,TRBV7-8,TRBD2,TGTGCCAGCAGCTTAGATCCGGGGGGAAAGACCCAGTACTTC,CASSLDPGGKTQYF
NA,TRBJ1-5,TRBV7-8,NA,TGTGCCAGCAGCTTAGGTTTGGCACGGCAGCCCCAGCATTTT,CASSLGLARQPQHF
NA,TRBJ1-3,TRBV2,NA,TGTGCCAGCAGTGCTAGCCCGATCACTAGACAGACCGTCCGTAGAAACACCATATATTTT,CASSASPITRQTVRRNTIYF
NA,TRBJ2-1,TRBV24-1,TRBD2,TGTGCCACCAGTGACCCCAGGGTTTCGGCTAGCGGAGGTAGGGCTGAAAGGAATGAGCAGTTCTTC,CATSDPRVSASGGRAERNEQFF
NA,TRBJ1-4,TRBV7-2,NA,TGTGCCAGCAGACGGACAACAACTAATGAAAAACTGTTTTTT,CASRRTTTNEKLFF
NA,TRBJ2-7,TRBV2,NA,TGTGCCAGCAGTGCAACCCTGACGGCCTACGAGCAGTACTTC,CASSATLTAYEQYF
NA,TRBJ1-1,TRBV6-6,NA,TGTGCCAGCAGTTACGGGGGGGTAAATGAAGCTTTCTTT,CASSYGGVNEAFF
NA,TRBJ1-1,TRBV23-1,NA,TGCGCCAGCACACGGTGGGGTACTTCGGCTGAAGCTTTCTTT,CASTRWGTSAEAFF
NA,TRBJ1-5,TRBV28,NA,TGTGCCAGCAGTTTTTGGTCGTGGCGGCCGGGGGTGCGCCAGCCCCAGCATTTT,CASSFWSWRPGVRQPQHF
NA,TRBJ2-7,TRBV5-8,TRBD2,TGTGCCAGCAGCCGGGGGGGAAGCTCCTACGAGCAGTACTTC,CASSRGGSSYEQYF
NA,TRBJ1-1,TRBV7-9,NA,TGTGCCAGCAGACAAAGCGGGGCAGGGGTTTTCTTT,CASRQSGAGVFF
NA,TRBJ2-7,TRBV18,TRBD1,TGTGCCAGCTCACTAGCACAGGGGGCCGACGAGCAGTACTTC,CASSLAQGADEQYF
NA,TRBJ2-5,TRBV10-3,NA,TGTGCCATCAGTGTACAGGGAGGCCAAGAGACCCAGTACTTC,CAISVQGGQETQYF
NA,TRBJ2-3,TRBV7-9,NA,TGTGCCAGCAGCCATCGGACAGGCACAGATACGCAGTATTTT,CASSHRTGTDTQYF
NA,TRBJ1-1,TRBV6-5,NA,TGTGCCAGCAGCACAGAGATGAACACTGAAGCTTTCTTT,CASSTEMNTEAFF
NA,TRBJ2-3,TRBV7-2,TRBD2,TGTGCCAGCGGAGCACCGGGACTAGCGGGAGATACGCAGTATTTT,CASGAPGLAGDTQYF
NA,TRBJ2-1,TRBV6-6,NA,TGTGCCAGCAGTGAGATGCCGGCTAGGAATGAGCAGTTCTTC,CASSEMPARNEQFF
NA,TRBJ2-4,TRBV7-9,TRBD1,TGTGCCAGCAGCCCACCGACAGGGGCGGCGTACATTCAGTACTTC,CASSPPTGAAYIQYF
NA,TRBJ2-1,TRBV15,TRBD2,TGTGCCACCCACAGCGGGGTTAACAATGAGCAGTTCTTC,CATHSGVNNEQFF
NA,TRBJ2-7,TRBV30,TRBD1,TGTGCCTGGAGTAAACACATCACCGGGACAGGACCCTACGAGCAGTACTTC,CAWSKHITGTGPYEQYF
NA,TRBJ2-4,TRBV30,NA,TGTGCCTGGACGGACAGCGGAAACATTCAGTACTTC,CAWTDSGNIQYF